The 28 T cell receptor beta chains below were found in one sample sequenced in a study of blood T cell repertoires in COVID-19 (dated by TCRdb to the early 2020s). Library generation was performed with the immunoSEQ multiplex PCR assay. TCRdb holds this immuneACCESS table with in-frame rearrangements only. Some clones are missing; in checked studies, unresolved V genes explain under half, and the rest has no known cause. The sample table shows some 61,000 clones, and about nine tenths are seen once. The ten largest clones take up 1.6% of the sample. The sample was peripheral blood. Receptor source: a man in his 60s with acute or convalescent COVID-19.

Written as DNA, the CDR3 is TGCAGTGCTAGTCCGCCCCAGGGGACAGCAGCAACTAATGAAAAACTGTTTTTT. This translates into CSASPPQGTAATNEKLFF. J is TRBJ1-4 and V is TRBV20-1; 7 bases agree with TRBD1. The CDR3 spans 18 residues. V was clipped by 3 bases and J by 0 bases; unmatched bases: 13. Germline CDR1 DFQATT, CDR2 SNEGSKA (reference sequence).

The chain couples TRBV5-4 to TRBJ1-2; 7 bases align to TRBD1. The V gene end was trimmed by 1 base and the J gene end by 3 bases; junction bases not matched to a gene: 9. The germline V gene has CDR1 SGHNT and CDR2 YYREEE (reference sequence). This CDR3 contains 16 residues. Here the CDR3 DNA reads TGTGCCAGCAGCTTGTTGAGGGACAGCCGTCACTATGGCTACACCTTC. Its protein product is CASSLLRDSRHYGYTF.

The rearrangement links TRBV3-1 (or the pseudogene TRBV3-2) to TRBJ2-3; tentative D call: TRBD1 (5 bases). Trimming cost V 1 base and J 6 bases, with 8 bases left between them. Germline loops: CDR1 LGHDT, CDR2 YNNKEL (reference sequence). CDR3 length: 13 amino acids. CDR3 loop: CASSQGPGDTQYF. The CDR3 DNA is TGTGCCAGCAGCCAAGGGCCAGGGGATACGCAGTATTTT.

The V gene is TRBV19, the J gene TRBJ1-5, with TRBD1 matching over 7 bases. The length of the CDR3 is 14 residues. The germline CDR1 and CDR2 sequences are LNHDA and SQIVND (reference sequence). V was pared by 5 bases and J by 4 bases, with 5 bases of the junction left unmatched. The DNA for the CDR3 is TGTGCCAGTAGTCCTGGACAGGTAAATCAGCCCCAGCATTTT. Residues: CASSPGQVNQPQHF.

The rearrangement uses TRBV6-5 and TRBJ1-1; D is undetermined. This CDR3 is 15 amino acids long. Germline lookup yields CDR1 MNHEY and CDR2 SVGAGI. V was cut by 5 bases and J by 1 base, with 14 bases left in between. The CDR3 loop is CASSPRLLPNTEAFF. CDR3 bases: TGTGCCAGCAGTCCCAGACTCCTACCGAACACTGAAGCTTTCTTT.

V usage is TRBV4-2 and J usage is TRBJ1-1; 8 bases match TRBD1. The CDR3 spans 13 residues. Trimming took 4 bases from V and 3 from J; bases not matched to a gene: 1. The germline gives CDR1 LGHNA, CDR2 YNFKEQ. Here the CDR3 DNA reads TGTGCCAGCAGCCCGGACAGGGACACTGAAGCTTTCTTT. It codes for CASSPDRDTEAFF.

The chain recombines TRBV6-4 with TRBJ1-2; D is ambiguous. Germline CDR1 is MRHNA and CDR2 is SNTAGT. This CDR3 region has 13 residues. V lost 4 bases and J lost 8, with 14 bases in between. As DNA, the CDR3 is TGTGCCAGCAGTGTCGAGGTTGGAGTGGGCTACACCTTC. Its translation is CASSVEVGVGYTF.

The chain recombines TRBV18 with TRBJ2-5; unclear D gene. V lost 0 bases to trimming and J lost 0 bases, with 5 bases between them. This CDR3 spans 14 amino acids. Germline assignment: CDR1 KGHSH and CDR2 LQKENI. This CDR3 reads CASSPPNNQETQYF. CDR3 DNA sequence: TGTGCCAGCTCACCACCTAACAACCAAGAGACCCAGTACTTC.

The chain joins TRBV10-3 to TRBJ1-1; no reliable D call. Germline lookup yields CDR1 ENHRY and CDR2 SYGVKD. The germline V and J ends were trimmed by 4 bases and 1 base, with 13 bases remaining between them. CDR3 length: 15 residues. The CDR3 coding sequence is TGTGCCATCAGTGGGAACCGAGGCAGGAACACTGAAGCTTTCTTT. This encodes CAISGNRGRNTEAFF.

Concerning this clone: An end of the junction does not agree with germline; a read error may underlie this. The V gene is TRBV6-1, the J gene TRBJ1-6; 7 nucleotides line up with TRBD1. Germline V gives CDR1 MNHNS, CDR2 SASEGT. This CDR3 is built from 16 residues. The CDR3: CASREEGQLYNSPLHF. CDR3 in DNA: TGTGCCAGCAGGGAAGAGGGACAGCTTTATAATTCACCCCTCCACTTT.

The genes are TRBV19 and TRBJ2-7, with 8 nucleotides matching TRBD1. V lost 5 bases, J lost 0 bases, and 6 bases stayed unmatched. This CDR3 is 15 amino acids long. Germline V gives CDR1 LNHDA, CDR2 SQIVND (reference sequence). CDR3 amino acids: CASSPWTGSSYEQYF. CDR3 DNA sequence: TGTGCCAGTAGTCCCTGGACAGGGTCCTCCTACGAGCAGTACTTC.

This chain connects TRBV5-8 to TRBJ1-2; D is uncertain. This CDR3 has 12 residues. Looked up from germline, CDR1 is SGHTS and CDR2 is YDEGEE. V lost 4 bases and J lost 4, with 8 bases in between. The CDR3 DNA sequence: TGTGCCAGCAGCGAGAATAGCTATGGCTACACCTTC. It yields the protein CASSENSYGYTF.

The chain has TRBV28 and TRBJ1-2; tentative D call: TRBD1 (6 bases). The CDR3 has 13 amino acids. V lost 11 bases and J lost 8, with 21 bases in between. Per germline, CDR1 MDHEN and CDR2 SYDVKM. CDR3 bases: TGTGCCGGGGGGCGGGGGGAAGGCTACGGCTACACCTTC. This encodes CAGGRGEGYGYTF.

The gene calls are TRBV19 and TRBJ1-2; 10 bases are a match to TRBD1. The CDR3 consists of 16 residues. V was clipped by 10 bases and J by 8 bases; unmatched bases: 19. CDR1 is LNHDA and CDR2 is SQIVND in the germline V gene (reference sequence). CDR3 nucleotides: TGTGCCACCGAGGACAGGGGGGCTGGGACCCTTGGGGGCTACACCTTC. Protein sequence: CATEDRGAGTLGGYTF.

J is TRBJ1-6 and V is TRBV19, with D uncertain. The CDR3 covers 12 residues. CDR1 is LNHDA, CDR2 SQIVND, per germline (reference sequence). Trimming left V 5 bases short and J 7 bases short, with 6 bases between. The CDR3 region is CASSGRNSPLHF. The CDR3 region has the DNA TGTGCCAGTAGTGGCAGAAATTCACCCCTCCACTTT.

The chain is built from TRBV6-5 and TRBJ2-5; D possibly corresponds to TRBD2 (6 bases). The germline V gene has CDR1 MNHEY and CDR2 SVGAGI. Trimming removed 10 bases from V and 2 bases from J, with 14 bases in between. The CDR3 sequence is 13 residues long. The CDR3 DNA sequence: TGTGCCACAGGAGGGTATTATCAAGAGACCCAGTACTTC. Its protein product is CATGGYYQETQYF.

The CDR3 sequence is CASSFGQGAQRNTIYF. The CDR3 bases are TGCGCCAGCAGCTTCGGACAGGGGGCGCAAAGAAACACCATATATTTT. This chain connects TRBV5-1 to TRBJ1-3; TRBD1 matches at 11 bases. The CDR3 runs to 16 residues. The V gene's germline CDR1 is SGHRS and CDR2 YFSETQ. Trimming at V came to 2 bases and at J to 5 bases, leaving 6 bases not matched to a gene.

The rearrangement joins TRBV6-2 or TRBV6-3 to TRBJ1-6, with TRBD1 matching over 9 bases. V was clipped by 5 bases and J by 8 bases; unmatched bases: 7. Germline V lookup: CDR1 MNHEY, CDR2 SVGEGT. The CDR3 sequence is 15 residues long. The CDR3 region is CASSGRDRVYSPLHF. The CDR3 DNA reads TGTGCCAGCAGTGGCCGGGACAGGGTGTATTCACCCCTCCACTTT.

The rearrangement joins TRBV4-1 to TRBJ1-2, with D possibly being TRBD1 (6 bases). The CDR3 is 15 amino acids. V lost 4 bases to trimming and J lost 5 bases, with 17 bases between them. Germline CDR1 reads MGHRA; CDR2 reads YSYEKL. CDR3: CASSLNPRQAYGYTF. The CDR3 bases are TGCGCCAGCAGCCTAAACCCCAGACAGGCTTATGGCTACACCTTC.

This chain links TRBV5-1 with TRBJ2-2; tentative D call: TRBD1 (6 bases). The length of the CDR3 is 13 residues. Germline lookup yields CDR1 SGHRS and CDR2 YFSETQ. Trimming shortened V by 5 bases and J by 5 bases, and 10 bases separated the two germline ends. This chain's CDR3 is CASSERGTGELFF. In DNA form, the CDR3 reads TGCGCCAGCAGTGAAAGGGGGACCGGGGAGCTGTTTTTT.

The table lists this clone with a count of one. The chain links TRBV2 to TRBJ2-3; TRBD1 matches 8 bases. This CDR3 has 16 amino acids. The trim removed 5 bases at V and 9 bases at J, leaving 16 bases unmatched. CDR1 SNHLY and CDR2 FYNNEI come from the germline V gene. CDR3 coding DNA: TGTGCCAGCAGTTCTACCGGGACAGGACCCCAGGCGACGCAGTATTTT. Translating gives CASSSTGTGPQATQYF.

The rearrangement joins TRBV9 to TRBJ2-3; the D gene is possibly TRBD2 (6 bases). The CDR3 spans 14 residues. Germline CDR1 SGDLS, CDR2 YYNGEE. Trimming removed 3 bases at V and 6 bases at J, with 14 bases between. DNA of the CDR3: TGTGCCAGCAGCGCCGTGGGGGGTTCGGATACGCAGTATTTT. The encoded protein is CASSAVGGSDTQYF.

The V and J genes are TRBV12-3 or TRBV12-4 and TRBJ1-2, with TRBD1 as a possible D gene (5 bases). The CDR3 is 13 amino acids. Trimming left V 7 bases short and J 6 bases short, with 15 bases between. Here the CDR3 reads CASTRGNLNGYTF. The CDR3 DNA reads TGTGCCAGCACGCGGGGCAATTTGAATGGCTACACCTTC.

The chain carries TRBV7-3 and TRBJ1-6; 7 nucleotides align to TRBD1. CDR1 and CDR2 from the germline V gene are SGHTA and FQGTGA. V shed 6 bases and J 7 bases; nucleotides not matched to a gene: 9. This CDR3 region has 15 residues. As DNA, the CDR3 is TGTGCCAGCAGGTCCCAGGGACAGAACAATTCACCCCTCCACTTT. It translates to CASRSQGQNNSPLHF.

The gene calls are TRBV10-1 and TRBJ1-5; tentative D call: TRBD1 (5 bases). V lost 3 bases and J lost 7, with 10 bases in between. Germline V CDR1 and CDR2: WNHNN, SYGVQD (reference sequence). The CDR3 has 13 amino acids. This CDR3 is CASSDSGKQPQHF. The CDR3 DNA reads TGCGCCAGCAGTGACTCAGGGAAGCAGCCCCAGCATTTT.

This sequence joins TRBV5-1 and TRBJ1-2; D remains unclear. CDR3 length: 16 amino acids. Trimming cost V 4 bases and J 4 bases, with 20 bases left between them. Germline assignment: CDR1 SGHRS and CDR2 YFSETQ. The CDR3 DNA follows: TGCGCCAGCAGCCCGGGGAAGGCCGGGCCCGGCTATGGCTACACCTTC. Amino acid sequence: CASSPGKAGPGYGYTF.

The CDR3 region is CAWSAGQGYNEQFF. In DNA form, the CDR3 reads TGTGCCTGGAGCGCGGGACAGGGCTACAATGAGCAGTTCTTC. The chain joins TRBV30 to TRBJ2-1; 9 bases are shared with TRBD1. Germline CDR1 is GTSNPN and CDR2 is SVGIG (reference sequence). This CDR3 has 14 amino acids. Unmatched junction bases numbered 3, after V lost 3 bases and J lost 3 bases.

This clone showed up just once. This chain's CDR3 is CASSWSGGASVYGYTF. Written as DNA, the CDR3 is TGTGCCAGCAGTTGGTCAGGGGGCGCGTCGGTGTATGGCTACACCTTC. The chain combines TRBV27 with TRBJ1-2; 8 bases align to TRBD1. Trimming took 4 bases from V and 5 from J; bases not matched to a gene: 12. Looked up from germline, CDR1 is MNHEY and CDR2 is SMNVEV (reference sequence). The CDR3 extends over 16 amino acids.